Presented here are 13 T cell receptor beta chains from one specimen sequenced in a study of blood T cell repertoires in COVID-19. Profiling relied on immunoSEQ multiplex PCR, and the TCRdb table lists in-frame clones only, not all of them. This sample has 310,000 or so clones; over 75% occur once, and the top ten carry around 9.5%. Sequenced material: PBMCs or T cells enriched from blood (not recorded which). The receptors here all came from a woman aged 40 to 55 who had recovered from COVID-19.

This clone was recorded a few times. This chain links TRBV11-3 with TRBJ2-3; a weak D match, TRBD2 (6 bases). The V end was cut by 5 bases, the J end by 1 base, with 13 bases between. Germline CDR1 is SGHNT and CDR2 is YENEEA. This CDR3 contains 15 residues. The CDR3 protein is CASSLAGTGTDTQYF. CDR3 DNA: TGTGCCAGCAGCCTAGCCGGGACTGGCACAGATACGCAGTATTTT. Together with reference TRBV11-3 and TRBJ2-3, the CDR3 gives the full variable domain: EAGVVQSPRYKIIEKKQPVAFWCNPISGHNTLYWYLQNLGQGPELLIRYENEEAVDDSQLPKDRFSAERLKGVDSTLKIQPAELGDSAVYLCASSLAGTGTDTQYFGPGTRLTVL.

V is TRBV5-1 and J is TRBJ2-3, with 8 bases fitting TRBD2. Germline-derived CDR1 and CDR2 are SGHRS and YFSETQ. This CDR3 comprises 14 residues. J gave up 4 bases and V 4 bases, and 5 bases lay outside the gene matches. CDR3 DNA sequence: TGCGCCAGCAGCCCCGGGAGGGCCGCAGATACGCAGTATTTT. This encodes CASSPGRAADTQYF.

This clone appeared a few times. CDR3 region: CASSQFPTASGEETQYF. The CDR3 DNA reads TGCGCCAGCAGCCAATTTCCTACGGCTAGCGGGGAAGAGACCCAGTACTTC. This chain links TRBV4-1 with TRBJ2-5; 9 bases map to TRBD2. The germline V gene encodes CDR1 MGHRA and CDR2 YSYEKL. With V trimmed by 2 bases and J by 3 bases, 10 bases remained unmatched. This CDR3 spans 17 amino acids.

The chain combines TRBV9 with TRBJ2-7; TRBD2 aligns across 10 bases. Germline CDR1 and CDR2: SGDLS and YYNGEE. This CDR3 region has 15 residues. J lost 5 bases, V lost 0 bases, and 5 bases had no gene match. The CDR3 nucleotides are TGTGCCAGCAGCGTAGCTCTAGCGGGAGAAAACGAGCAGTACTTC. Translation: CASSVALAGENEQYF.

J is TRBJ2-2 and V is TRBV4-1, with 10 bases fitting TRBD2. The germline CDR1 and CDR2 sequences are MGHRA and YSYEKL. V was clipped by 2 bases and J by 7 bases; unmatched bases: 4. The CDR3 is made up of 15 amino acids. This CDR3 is CASSQLAGEFGELFF. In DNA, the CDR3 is TGCGCCAGCAGCCAACTAGCGGGAGAATTCGGGGAGCTGTTTTTT.

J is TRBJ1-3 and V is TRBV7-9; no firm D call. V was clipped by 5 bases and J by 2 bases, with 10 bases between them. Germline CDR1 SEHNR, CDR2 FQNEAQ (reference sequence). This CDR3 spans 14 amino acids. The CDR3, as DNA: TGTGCCAGCAGCCGAGAAGATACTGGAAACACCATATATTTT. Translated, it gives CASSREDTGNTIYF.

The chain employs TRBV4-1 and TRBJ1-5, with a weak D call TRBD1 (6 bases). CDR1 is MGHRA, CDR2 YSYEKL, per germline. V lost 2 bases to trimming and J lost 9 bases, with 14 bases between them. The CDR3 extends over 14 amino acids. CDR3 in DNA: TGCGCCAGCAGCCAACGAGGGGGGGAAGGGCCCCAGCATTTT. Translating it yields CASSQRGGEGPQHF.

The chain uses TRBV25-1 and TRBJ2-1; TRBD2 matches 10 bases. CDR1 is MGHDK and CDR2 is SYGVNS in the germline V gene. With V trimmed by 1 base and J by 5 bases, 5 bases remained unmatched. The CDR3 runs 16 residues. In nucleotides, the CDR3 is TGTGCCAGCAGTGAATTAGCCAGCGGGAGGGACAATGAGCAGTTCTTC. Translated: CASSELASGRDNEQFF.

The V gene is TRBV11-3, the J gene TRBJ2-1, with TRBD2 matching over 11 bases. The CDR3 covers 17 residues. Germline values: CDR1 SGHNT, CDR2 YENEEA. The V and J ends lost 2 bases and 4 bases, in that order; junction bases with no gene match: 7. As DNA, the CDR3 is TGTGCCAGCAGCTTATCTAGGGGACTAGCGGTTTACAATGAGCAGTTCTTC. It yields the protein CASSLSRGLAVYNEQFF.

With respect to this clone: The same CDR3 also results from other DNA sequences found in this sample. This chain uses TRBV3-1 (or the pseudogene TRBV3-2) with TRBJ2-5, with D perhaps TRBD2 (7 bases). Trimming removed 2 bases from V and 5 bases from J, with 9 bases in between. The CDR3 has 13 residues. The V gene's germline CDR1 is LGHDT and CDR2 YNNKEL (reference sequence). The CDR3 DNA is TGTGCCAGCAGCCAAAGGGGGGGGGAGACCCAGTACTTC. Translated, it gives CASSQRGGETQYF.

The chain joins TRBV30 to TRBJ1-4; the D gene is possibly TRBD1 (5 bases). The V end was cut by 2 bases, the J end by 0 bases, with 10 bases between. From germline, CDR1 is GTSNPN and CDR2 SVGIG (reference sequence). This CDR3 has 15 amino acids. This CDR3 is CAWSRGVATNEKLFF. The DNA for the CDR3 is TGTGCCTGGAGTCGGGGGGTTGCAACTAATGAAAAACTGTTTTTT.

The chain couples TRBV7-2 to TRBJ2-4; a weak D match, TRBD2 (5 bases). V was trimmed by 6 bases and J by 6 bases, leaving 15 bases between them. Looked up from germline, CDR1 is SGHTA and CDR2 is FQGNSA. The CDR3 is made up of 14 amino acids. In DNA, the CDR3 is TGTGCCAGCAGAGGACTTGGTTCCGGAAACATTCAGTACTTC. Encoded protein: CASRGLGSGNIQYF.

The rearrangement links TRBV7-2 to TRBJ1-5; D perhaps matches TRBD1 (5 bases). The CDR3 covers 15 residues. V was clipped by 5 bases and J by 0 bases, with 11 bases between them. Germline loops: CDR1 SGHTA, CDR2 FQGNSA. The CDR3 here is CASSQQATSNQPQHF. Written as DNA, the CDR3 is TGTGCCAGCAGCCAACAGGCGACTAGCAATCAGCCCCAGCATTTT.